This entry lists 8 T cell receptor beta chains sequenced from one sample in a study of brain T cells in children with intractable seizures. Noted time point: blood from clinic visit 5 months post-surgery; TSC patient then seizure free. Measured with immunoSEQ multiplex PCR; TCRdb has only the in-frame clones, and not every one. The sample includes 340,000 or so clones, over 90% seen only once; the top ten take 5.5% to 6%. The starting material was peripheral blood, obtained roughly 5 months after surgery. These receptors came from a boy in the first two years of life with tuberous sclerosis and intractable seizures.

The V and J genes are TRBV29-1 and TRBJ1-2, with TRBD1 identical over 7 bases. J gave up 4 bases and V 3 bases, and 2 bases lay outside the gene matches. Germline V lookup: CDR1 SQVTM, CDR2 ANQGSEA. This CDR3 comprises 12 residues. CDR3 coding DNA: TGCAGCGTTGACAGGGGGACCTATGGCTACACCTTC. Translation: CSVDRGTYGYTF.

A single count supports this clone. CDR3 in amino acids: CASSLAGAGGGEQFF. CDR3 bases: TGCGCCAGCAGCTTGGCCGGGGCGGGAGGAGGTGAGCAGTTCTTC. The V call is TRBV5-1, the J call TRBJ2-1; 8 bases line up with TRBD2. The V gene end was trimmed by 0 bases and the J gene end by 9 bases; junction bases not matched to a gene: 8. This CDR3 comprises 15 residues. Germline loops: CDR1 SGHRS, CDR2 YFSETQ.

This clone was recorded once. Other DNA sequences of this sample code for an identical CDR3. V gene TRBV11-3 combines with J gene TRBJ2-3; D not certain. The CDR3 totals 11 residues. Looked up from germline, CDR1 is SGHNT and CDR2 is YENEEA. Trimming removed 1 base at V and 6 bases at J, with 2 bases between. The CDR3 coding sequence is TGTGCCAGCAGCTTAGCCGATACGCAGTATTTT. As protein: CASSLADTQYF.

The chain links TRBV30 to TRBJ1-1; D remains ambiguous. Germline V gene data show CDR1 as GTSNPN and CDR2 as SVGIG (reference sequence). The V gene lost 1 base and the J gene lost 1 base, with 10 bases spanning the gap. The CDR3 extends over 14 amino acids. CDR3 in DNA: TGTGCCTGGAGTGCGGGATTTGGGAACACTGAAGCTTTCTTT. It is translated as CAWSAGFGNTEAFF.

The chain has TRBV10-3 and TRBJ1-4; TRBD1 aligns across 8 bases. The V and J ends lost 8 bases and 5 bases, in that order; junction bases with no gene match: 4. The germline gives CDR1 ENHRY, CDR2 SYGVKD. The length of the CDR3 is 13 residues. For the CDR3, the DNA is TGTGCCATCGCTAGGACAGGGAATGAAAAACTGTTTTTT. Amino acids: CAIARTGNEKLFF.

This clone was seen only a few times. The chain uses TRBV19 and TRBJ1-2; D is ambiguous. V shed 9 bases and J shed 5 bases, with 7 bases lying between them. This CDR3 has 10 residues. The germline V gene has CDR1 LNHDA and CDR2 SQIVND (reference sequence). The CDR3, as DNA: TGTGCCAGCGGAAGATATGGCTACACCTTC. It specifies CASGRYGYTF.

As DNA, the CDR3 is TGCGCCAGCAGCATAAGAACTGGGGGCGCTGAAGCTTTCTTT. Its translation: CASSIRTGGAEAFF. The chain employs TRBV5-1 and TRBJ1-1; the D gene is possibly TRBD1 (6 bases). Trimming cost V 4 bases and J 6 bases, with 16 bases left between them. Germline V gives CDR1 SGHRS, CDR2 YFSETQ. The CDR3 runs to 14 residues.

About this clone itself: The same CDR3 can be traced to other DNA sequences in this sample. The V call is TRBV7-8, the J call TRBJ2-1; D is unclear. Deletions cut 1 base from V and 4 bases from J, with 11 bases between. From germline, CDR1 is SGHVS and CDR2 FQNEAQ. This CDR3 has 15 residues. The CDR3 region is CASSLEGAAYNEQFF. Written as DNA, the CDR3 is TGTGCCAGCAGCTTAGAAGGAGCCGCATACAATGAGCAGTTCTTC.